The 17 T cell receptor beta chains presented below share a single source sample, sequenced in a study of cytomegalovirus exposure and HLA in healthy donors (dated by TCRdb to about 2017). Library prep was done by the immunoSEQ multiplex PCR assay. The multiplex PCR relied on a mix of 60 forward primers for TCR Vbeta segments and 13 reverse primers for TCR Jbeta segments. TCRdb carries this immuneACCESS record with in-frame sequences only. Its versions omit some clonotypes, under half of them owing to an unresolved V gene in the studies checked, with the rest unexplained. The sample table shows around 210,000 clones, and 78% are seen once. The biggest ten clones account for approximately 0.47% of the sample. The sample taken for sequencing was PBMCs. Receptor source: a boy aged 5 to 17 in good health and CMV-seronegative.

Only one count was recorded for this clone. The V call is TRBV6-5, the J call TRBJ1-1; D might be TRBD1 (5 bases). Germline V gene sequence: CDR1 MNHEY, CDR2 SVGAGI. The CDR3 has 14 amino acids. Deletions cut 6 bases from V and 2 bases from J, with 13 bases between. CDR3 region: CASSDSRGNTEAFF. CDR3 coding DNA: TGTGCCAGCAGCGACAGTCGAGGCAACACTGAAGCTTTCTTT.

CDR3 in amino acids: CASSSAPTSGRRTGELFF. In DNA form, the CDR3 reads TGTGCCAGCTCATCAGCACCGACTAGCGGGAGGCGCACCGGGGAGCTGTTTTTT. The chain uses TRBV18 and TRBJ2-2; 13 bases line up with TRBD2. Looked up from germline, CDR1 is KGHSH and CDR2 is LQKENI. CDR3 size: 18 residues. V dropped 5 bases and J dropped 4; count of bases not matched to a gene: 10.

This clone was seen once. The CDR3 spells CASSKGQGAYEQYF. The CDR3 nucleotides are TGTGCCAGCAGCAAAGGACAGGGTGCCTACGAGCAGTACTTC. This chain joins TRBV9 and TRBJ2-7, with TRBD1 matching over 8 bases. Germline CDR1 SGDLS, CDR2 YYNGEE. The CDR3 totals 14 residues. Trimming cost V 4 bases and J 2 bases; bases outside gene matches: 5.

The rearrangement links TRBV27 to TRBJ1-2, with TRBD1 as a possible D gene (5 bases). V was cut by 0 bases and J by 4 bases, with 6 bases left in between. Germline CDR1 is MNHEY and CDR2 is SMNVEV (reference sequence). This CDR3 contains 13 residues. For the CDR3, the DNA is TGTGCCAGCAGTTTATCAGGGGCCTATGGCTACACCTTC. Its translation is CASSLSGAYGYTF.

The chain links TRBV9 to TRBJ2-5; 9 bases align to TRBD1. The J call may be incorrect, as the DNA end agrees better with TRBJ2-7. Germline CDR1 is SGDLS and CDR2 is YYNGEE. The CDR3 runs to 16 residues. The CDR3 region is CASSNGARTGAYEQYF. In DNA, the CDR3 is TGTGCCAGCAGCAACGGAGCCCGGACAGGGGCGTACGAGCAGTACTTC.

The CDR3 region has the DNA TGTGCCAGCAGCCTCCCGGGGACCTACGAGCAGTACTTC. Encoded protein: CASSLPGTYEQYF. The chain uses TRBV6-1 and TRBJ2-7, with D possibly matching TRBD2 (5 bases). This CDR3 region has 13 residues. The germline CDR1 and CDR2 sequences are MNHNS and SASEGT. The V end was cut by 6 bases, the J end by 2 bases, with 11 bases between.

The rearrangement joins TRBV7-7 to TRBJ2-3; D not resolved. Trimming pared 1 base from V and 4 bases from J, leaving 9 bases between. Germline CDR1 SSHAT, CDR2 FNYEAQ (reference sequence). The CDR3 runs 14 residues. CDR3 protein: CASSLDGRSDTQYF. As DNA, the CDR3 is TGTGCCAGCAGCTTAGATGGCCGCTCAGATACGCAGTATTTT.

The rearrangement links TRBV10-3 to TRBJ2-2, with D possibly matching TRBD1 (5 bases). Germline V CDR1 and CDR2: ENHRY, SYGVKD. Trimming stripped 5 bases from V and 8 bases from J, with 18 bases between. The CDR3 is made up of 15 amino acids. As DNA, the CDR3 is TGTGCCATCAGTCCTTGGGGCCGAGTAACGGGGGAGCTGTTTTTT. This translates into CAISPWGRVTGELFF.

This chain connects TRBV5-5 to TRBJ2-3, with 7 bases aligning to TRBD2. Germline V lookup: CDR1 SGHKS, CDR2 YYEKEE (reference sequence). This CDR3 is 16 amino acids long. V lost 4 bases to trimming and J lost 7 bases; unmatched junction nucleotides: 15. The CDR3 bases are TGTGCCAGCAGCCCCTTACGGCTAACGGGAGGAAATACGCAGTATTTT. It encodes CASSPLRLTGGNTQYF. The full variable domain, rest sourced from reference TRBV5-5 and TRBJ2-3, is DAGVTQSPTHLIKTRGQQVTLRCSPISGHKSVSWYQQVLGQGPQFIFQYYEKEERGRGNFPDRFSARQFPNYSSELNVNALLLGDSALYLCASSPLRLTGGNTQYFGPGTRLTVL.

The chain employs TRBV6-5 and TRBJ2-7; a weak D match, TRBD1 (5 bases). This CDR3 region has 14 residues. The germline V gene has CDR1 MNHEY and CDR2 SVGAGI. Trimming took off 1 base at V and 6 bases at J, with 13 bases between the two ends. The CDR3 spells CASSYFGRASEQYF. The CDR3 nucleotides are TGTGCCAGCAGTTACTTCGGCAGGGCGTCCGAGCAGTACTTC.

This clone has only one observation. The chain combines TRBV18 with TRBJ2-7; the match to TRBD1 covers 7 bases. The CDR3 length is 15 residues. Germline CDR1 and CDR2: KGHSH and LQKENI. V trimming: 5 bases; J trimming: 2 bases; junction bases outside the gene matches: 9. The CDR3 sequence: CASSANRGQTYEQYF. The CDR3 DNA follows: TGTGCCAGCTCAGCCAACAGGGGCCAGACCTACGAGCAGTACTTC. Combining the CDR3 with reference TRBV18 and TRBJ2-7 gives the whole variable domain NAGVMQNPRHLVRRRGQEARLRCSPMKGHSHVYWYRQLPEEGLKFMVYLQKENIIDESGMPKERFSAEFPKEGPSILRIQQVVRGDSAAYFCASSANRGQTYEQYFGPGTRLTVT.

This chain joins TRBV7-3 and TRBJ2-3; TRBD2 is a possible D gene (5 bases). The CDR3 runs 13 residues. Germline CDR1 SGHTA, CDR2 FQGTGA. V was shortened by 2 bases and J by 5 bases, with 8 bases between the two germline ends. CDR3 in amino acids: CASSLAGRDTQYF. The CDR3 DNA reads as TGTGCCAGCAGCTTAGCGGGTAGAGATACGCAGTATTTT.

With respect to this clone: One junction end does not reproduce the germline sequence, and a read error may be involved. J is TRBJ1-2 and V is TRBV9; D is unresolved. Per the germline V gene, CDR1 is SGDLS and CDR2 is YYNGEE. The length of the CDR3 is 14 residues. CDR3 bases: TGTGCCAGCAGCGTAGGAGACCCTAACTACGGCTACACCTTC. Residues: CASSVGDPNYGYTF. The whole variable domain, filled in from reference TRBV9 and TRBJ1-2, reads DSGVTQTPKHLITATGQRVTLRCSPRSGDLSVYWYQQSLDQGLQFLIQYYNGEERAKGNILERFSAQQFPDLHSELNLSSLELGDSALYFCASSVGDPNYGYTFGSGTRLTVV.

V gene TRBV4-1 combines with J gene TRBJ1-3, with 7 bases matching TRBD1. The length of the CDR3 is 17 residues. The junction had 7 bases not matched to a gene; V was cut back by 2 bases and J by 0 bases. The germline gives CDR1 MGHRA, CDR2 YSYEKL. The CDR3 DNA sequence: TGCGCCAGCAGCCAATGGGGACAGCGGCTCTCTGGAAACACCATATATTTT. The encoded protein is CASSQWGQRLSGNTIYF.

The V gene is TRBV28, the J gene TRBJ2-3, with D possibly being TRBD2 (6 bases). The V and J ends lost 5 bases and 0 bases respectively, with 9 bases between them. This CDR3 spans 14 amino acids. The germline gives CDR1 MDHEN, CDR2 SYDVKM. The chain's CDR3 is CASSESGSTDTQYF. CDR3 DNA sequence: TGTGCCAGCAGTGAGAGCGGGAGCACAGATACGCAGTATTTT.

The chain couples TRBV5-6 to TRBJ1-2; 7 nucleotides align to TRBD1. Germline CDR1 and CDR2: SGHDT and YYEEEE. The CDR3 sequence is 14 residues long. Trimming took 5 bases from V and 7 from J; bases not matched to a gene: 11. CDR3 in DNA: TGTGCCAGCAGTTCTACGACAGGGATCAGTGGCTACACCTTC. Translating gives CASSSTTGISGYTF.

CDR3 residues: CAWSVSRLTDTQYF. CDR3 in DNA: TGTGCCTGGAGTGTTTCCCGTCTCACAGATACGCAGTATTTT. V is TRBV30 and J is TRBJ2-3; the D is unclear. The CDR3 extends over 14 amino acids. Germline values: CDR1 GTSNPN, CDR2 SVGIG (reference sequence). Trimming shortened V by 0 bases and J by 2 bases, and 9 bases separated the two germline ends.